These T cell receptor beta chains were read from a single sample in a study of identical twins. TCRdb independently ran MiXCR on the 5' RACE reads; one entry per CDR3 protein. The table includes 1,800,000 or so distinct CDR3 sequences, around a third detected once. Sequenced sample: cord blood. The receptors here all came from a newborn girl in good health. Each CDR3 is given with its conserved first and last residue. D genes are given only for firm matches. Rows may omit the clone size; those that give it use once, few, many or a size class.

-	TRBV7-2	TRBJ1-4	few	TGTGCCAGCAGCCCCAGCCCCCATACAACTAATGAAAAACTGTTTTTT	CASSPSPHTTNEKLFF
-	TRBV6-1	TRBJ1-2	-	TGTGCCAGCCAAGCCGGAGGGCGTATTGGGTATGGCTACACCTTC	CASQAGGRIGYGYTF
TRBD2	TRBV11-2	TRBJ2-1	-	TGTGCCAGCAGCCGACGGTATAGCGGGGGGGCCAATGAGCAGTTCTTC	CASSRRYSGGANEQFF
-	TRBV10-3	TRBJ1-4	once	TGTGCCATCAGCCAGGCGGGGGGGGCTGAAAAACTGTTTTTT	CAISQAGGAEKLFF
TRBD2	TRBV3-1	TRBJ2-3	few	TGTGCCAGCAGCCAAGGCTGGGACGGCGGGAGATCAGATACGCAGTATTTT	CASSQGWDGGRSDTQYF
TRBD2	TRBV4-2	TRBJ2-3	few	TGTGCCAGCAGCCGCAGACTAGCGGGAGGCTCCGCGGCAGATACGCAGTATTTT	CASSRRLAGGSAADTQYF
-	TRBV7-9	TRBJ2-5	-	TGTGCCAGCAGCTTACGAACTAGCAGGGAGACCCAGTACTTC	CASSLRTSRETQYF
-	TRBV5-1	TRBJ1-2	-	TGCGCCAGCACCCCCAACGGGGCAGGTGGTCTCGGTGAGGATGGCTACACCTTC	CASTPNGAGGLGEDGYTF
TRBD2	TRBV29-1	TRBJ2-3	-	TGCAGCGTTGCTCCAACTAGCGGGCCTAGGTTAAATGCAGATACGCAGTATTTT	CSVAPTSGPRLNADTQYF
TRBD2	TRBV20-1	TRBJ2-3	-	TGCAGTGCTATCCGGACTAGCGGGAGCACAGATACGCAGTATTTT	CSAIRTSGSTDTQYF
TRBD1	TRBV15	TRBJ1-4	-	TGTGCCACCAGGTCCGGGACAGCTAATGAAAAACTGTTTTTT	CATRSGTANEKLFF
-	TRBV24-1	TRBJ1-5	few	TGTGCCACCAGTGATTTGCCCACAGGGCAGCCCCAGCATTTT	CATSDLPTGQPQHF
-	TRBV5-1	TRBJ2-7	few	TGCGCCAGCAGCTTGGAAGTAGGCTCCGAGCAGTACTTC	CASSLEVGSEQYF
TRBD2	TRBV27	TRBJ2-3	few	TGTGCCAGCAGCCATCGACTCACTAGCGGTAATCTGGATACGCAGTATTTT	CASSHRLTSGNLDTQYF
TRBD1	TRBV5-1	TRBJ1-4	few	TGCGCCAGCAGGAAAACAGGGGTACAGAGTGAAAAACTGTTTTTT	CASRKTGVQSEKLFF
-	TRBV6-5	TRBJ2-1	many	TGTGCCAGCACCTACCCCGGGGGTTCCTACAATGAGCAGTTCTTC	CASTYPGGSYNEQFF
-	TRBV20-1	TRBJ2-5	many	TGCAGTGCTTACAACGCCCTCCAGCCGGATATTCAGTACTTC	CSAYNALQPDIQYF
TRBD2	TRBV6-5	TRBJ2-3	few	TGTGCCAGCAGTATACGGCGACTAGCGGGATTTACAGATACGCAGTATTTT	CASSIRRLAGFTDTQYF
-	TRBV9	TRBJ1-2	few	TGTGCCAGCAGCGTAGAAGAGGGATATGGCTACACCTTC	CASSVEEGYGYTF
TRBD2	TRBV5-1	TRBJ2-3	-	TGCGCCAGCAGCTTGCGGGAGGGCCGGGTAGCTCTCCTCGTGGATACGCAGTATTTT	CASSLREGRVALLVDTQYF
TRBD2	TRBV2	TRBJ2-7	few	TGTGCCAGCAGTGAAGCTAGCGGGGGTGTCTCCTACGAGCAGTACTTC	CASSEASGGVSYEQYF
-	TRBV5-1	TRBJ2-1	few	TGCGCCAGCAGCGTACAGGGTAGCGGGTACAATGAGCAGTTCTTC	CASSVQGSGYNEQFF
TRBD2	TRBV4-2	TRBJ2-5	few	TGTGCCAGCAGCCAACCCCGTGACGGGACTAGCGGTTACAATGAGCAGTACTTC	CASSQPRDGTSGYNEQYF
-	TRBV12-3/TRBV12-4	TRBJ2-1	many	TGTGCCAGCAGATCTAGGGTGAATGAGCAGTTCTTC	CASRSRVNEQFF
-	TRBV6-1	TRBJ2-7	once	TGTGCCAAGGGGGGGCGGCCCTACGAGCAGTACTTC	CAKGGRPYEQYF
TRBD2	TRBV10-3	TRBJ2-1	-	TGTGCCATCAGTGGGAGGGTGGCTAGCGGATGGAATGAGCAGTTCTTC	CAISGRVASGWNEQFF
-	TRBV5-4	TRBJ2-3	once	TGTGCCAGCAGCTCACGCTTGACAGGCACAGATACGCAGTATTTT	CASSSRLTGTDTQYF
TRBD2	TRBV20-1	TRBJ2-3	-	TGCAGTGCTACCGGGTACCAGCGGGAGGGCCACCGACTTAGCACAGATACGCAGTATTTT	CSATGYQREGHRLSTDTQYF
TRBD2	TRBV28	TRBJ2-7	-	TGTGCCAGCAGTTTATACCTAGCGGGGTCCTGCGAGCAGTACTTC	CASSLYLAGSCEQYF
TRBD2	TRBV14	TRBJ2-1	many	TGTGCCAGCAGCCAAGAAGGGGGACTAGCGACAAACTCCTACAATGAGCAGTTCTTC	CASSQEGGLATNSYNEQFF
TRBD2	TRBV7-2	TRBJ2-3	-	TGTGCCAGCAGCTTTAGGTCGGCTTCGGCGGGAGGGACCACAGATGCGCAGTATTTT	CASSFRSASAGGTTDAQYF
-	TRBV7-9	TRBJ1-2	few	TGTGCCAGCAGCTTAGCGTCGGGGAACGGAGGCTACACCTTC	CASSLASGNGGYTF
-	TRBV20-1	TRBJ1-6	-	TGCAGTGCTAGAGGAAGCAGGCTATATTCACCCCTCCACTTT	CSARGSRLYSPLHF
TRBD2	TRBV7-8	TRBJ2-1	-	TGTGCCAGCAGCTTAGTCGCTAGCGGGGGGGTTCTTTCCTACAATGAGCAGTTCTTC	CASSLVASGGVLSYNEQFF
-	TRBV28	TRBJ2-7	-	TGTGCCAGCAGTTTACCCCGACGGACCTACGAGCAGTACTTC	CASSLPRRTYEQYF
-	TRBV7-6	TRBJ2-2	-	TGTGCCAGCAGCTTAGAGTCTTTTCACACCGGGGAGCTGTTTTTT	CASSLESFHTGELFF
-	TRBV29-1	TRBJ2-6	few	TGCAGCGTTGGTTCACAGGGCTCTGGGGCCAACGTCCTGACTTTC	CSVGSQGSGANVLTF
-	TRBV4-1	TRBJ1-5	few	TGCGCCAGCAGCCAAGGGGAACAGGGTGGACAGCCCCAGCATTTT	CASSQGEQGGQPQHF
TRBD2	TRBV28	TRBJ2-7	-	TGTGCCAGCAGTTTAGACGGACTAGCTATGGGAAGGGAGCAGTACTTC	CASSLDGLAMGREQYF
TRBD2	TRBV10-3	TRBJ2-7	-	TGTGCCATCAGCGGGGACTATTACAATGAGCAGTACTTC	CAISGDYYNEQYF
TRBD1	TRBV20-1	TRBJ1-1	-	TGCAGTGCTAGAGAACCGACAGGGGGGAACACTGAAGCTTTCTTT	CSAREPTGGNTEAFF
TRBD2	TRBV2	TRBJ2-7	-	TGTGCCAGCCTTACTAGCGGGGGCCGCTCCTACAATGAGCAGTACTTC	CASLTSGGRSYNEQYF
TRBD1	TRBV7-9	TRBJ1-1	many	TGTGCCAGCAGCTCTGGGGGGACAGGGACCACTGAAGCTTTCTTT	CASSSGGTGTTEAFF